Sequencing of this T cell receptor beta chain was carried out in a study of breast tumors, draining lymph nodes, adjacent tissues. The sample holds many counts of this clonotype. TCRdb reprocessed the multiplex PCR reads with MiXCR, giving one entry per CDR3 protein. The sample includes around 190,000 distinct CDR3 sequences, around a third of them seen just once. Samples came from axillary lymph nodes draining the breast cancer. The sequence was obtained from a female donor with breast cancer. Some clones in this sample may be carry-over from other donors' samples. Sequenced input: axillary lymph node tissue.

Here the CDR3 reads CASSLGRDYGYTF. The DNA of the CDR3 is TGTGCCAGCAGTTTAGGGAGAGACTATGGCTACACCTTC. This chain uses TRBV12-3 or TRBV12-4 with TRBJ1-2, with no clear D. V lost 1 base to trimming and J lost 3 bases, with 6 bases between them. The CDR3 length is 13 residues.